The 22 T cell receptor beta chains in this list originate from one sample, sequenced in a study of shared clonotypes between healthy human individuals. Produced via immunoSEQ multiplex PCR; TCRdb's table is partial and in-frame only. The sample yields roughly 810,000 clones, roughly 96% seen once. The naive CD8 population came from CD45RO-negative cells selected for CCR7, without terminally differentiated effector memory CD45RA+ cells. The sample was naive CD8+ T cells sorted from blood. The receptors were gathered from a man aged 25 to 40 in good health.

The DNA for the CDR3 is TGTGCCAGCAGTGACCTGACAGGGGCCTACGAGCAGTACTTC. Translation gives CASSDLTGAYEQYF. The rearrangement joins TRBV6-1 to TRBJ2-7; TRBD1 aligns across 8 bases. The CDR3 has 14 amino acids. V shed 3 bases and J 2 bases; nucleotides not matched to a gene: 3. Germline V gene lookup returns CDR1 MNHNS and CDR2 SASEGT.

The chain couples TRBV5-6 to TRBJ2-1; D is uncertain. V was trimmed by 2 bases and J by 6 bases, leaving 15 bases between them. The CDR3 covers 15 residues. Germline V gene data show CDR1 as SGHDT and CDR2 as YYEEEE. CDR3 bases: TGTGCCAGCAGCTTTTTCGACCCCCTGGGCAATGAGCAGTTCTTC. The encoded protein is CASSFFDPLGNEQFF.

A remark on this clone: Additional DNA sequences in this sample encode the identical CDR3. The chain has TRBV4-1 and TRBJ2-2; D is undetermined. Germline loops: CDR1 MGHRA, CDR2 YSYEKL. Between the trimmed V and J ends, which lost 1 base and 1 base, there was a span of 4 bases. This CDR3 has 14 amino acids. CDR3 loop: CASSQGQNTGELFF. In DNA, the CDR3 is TGCGCCAGCAGCCAAGGCCAGAACACCGGGGAGCTGTTTTTT.

The chain combines TRBV5-1 with TRBJ2-3; 11 nucleotides agree with TRBD2. This CDR3 region has 20 residues. With 0 bases clipped from V and 3 bases from J, the junction kept 15 bases outside the gene matches. Germline V gene data show CDR1 as SGHRS and CDR2 as YFSETQ. The CDR3 DNA reads as TGCGCCAGCAGCTTGGGGGATTTGGGGCGTCTAGCGGGAGGAACAGATACGCAGTATTTT. This encodes CASSLGDLGRLAGGTDTQYF.

A single count supports this clone. V and J are TRBV11-2 and TRBJ1-4; no reliable D call. The CDR3 contains 13 residues. Germline CDR1 and CDR2: SGHAT and FQNNGV. Deletions cut 5 bases from V and 12 bases from J, with 16 bases between. CDR3 in amino acids: CASSLEIHGELFF. CDR3 coding DNA: TGTGCCAGCAGCCTCGAAATCCATGGGGAACTGTTTTTT.

CDR3 residues: CASSYSLAGVVNEQFF. The DNA for the CDR3 is TGTGCCAGCAGTTATTCTCTAGCGGGAGTCGTTAATGAGCAGTTCTTC. This sequence joins TRBV28 and TRBJ2-1; 10 bases match TRBD2. The CDR3 consists of 16 residues. The V segment lost 4 bases and the J segment 7 bases; nucleotides outside the gene matches: 10. Germline V gene data show CDR1 as MDHEN and CDR2 as SYDVKM.

V and J are TRBV5-4 and TRBJ2-1; 7 bases match TRBD1. Germline trimming cut 4 bases from V and 5 bases from J; bases unmatched to any gene: 6. The CDR3 has 14 amino acids. Per germline, CDR1 SGHNT and CDR2 YYREEE (reference sequence). CDR3 sequence (DNA): TGTGCCAGCAGCGGACGGGACAGCCACAATGAGCAGTTCTTC. Its translation: CASSGRDSHNEQFF.

Concerning this clone: Other nucleotide sequences in the sample specify the same CDR3. V gene TRBV11-2 combines with J gene TRBJ2-1; weak D call: TRBD1 (6 bases). Germline V gene sequence: CDR1 SGHAT, CDR2 FQNNGV. V was trimmed by 5 bases and J by 4 bases, leaving 9 bases between them. The CDR3 is 13 amino acids. DNA of the CDR3: TGTGCCAGCAGCACCACAGGGTACAATGAGCAGTTCTTC. Amino acids: CASSTTGYNEQFF.

The genes are TRBV28 and TRBJ1-2; D is uncertain. CDR3 length: 13 amino acids. The V gene lost 5 bases and the J gene lost 0 bases, with 7 bases spanning the gap. Germline values: CDR1 MDHEN, CDR2 SYDVKM. CDR3 in amino acids: CASSSPTNYGYTF. The CDR3 DNA reads TGTGCCAGCAGTAGTCCCACTAACTATGGCTACACCTTC.

This clone was detected once. This sequence joins TRBV2 and TRBJ2-7; 12 nucleotides align to TRBD2. Germline V gene lookup returns CDR1 SNHLY and CDR2 FYNNEI. Trimming removed 8 bases from V and 1 base from J; junction bases left unmatched: 21. The CDR3 contains 20 residues. The CDR3 DNA follows: TGTGCCAGCCCCTCGAGTTGGGCTAGCGGGAGGGCCCCGAGGTCCTACGAGCAGTACTTC. Translation gives CASPSSWASGRAPRSYEQYF.

The chain links TRBV7-9 to TRBJ2-2; D remains unclear. The CDR3 runs 13 residues. Per the germline V gene, CDR1 is SEHNR and CDR2 is FQNEAQ (reference sequence). V lost 10 bases, J lost 4 bases, and 13 bases lay in between. The CDR3 DNA reads as TGTGCCACCTTCCCCTCGAGCACCGGGGAGCTGTTTTTT. Its translation is CATFPSSTGELFF.

The chain is built from TRBV4-1 and TRBJ2-5, with TRBD1 matching 8 bases. V trimming: 5 bases; J trimming: 2 bases; junction bases outside the gene matches: 7. In germline, CDR1 is MGHRA, CDR2 YSYEKL. This CDR3 region has 15 residues. The CDR3 DNA reads TGCGCCAGCAGCTCCGGGACAGGAGATCAAGAGACCCAGTACTTC. Protein sequence: CASSSGTGDQETQYF.

The chain recombines TRBV27 with TRBJ2-7, with D tentatively TRBD1 (6 bases). Trimming took off 2 bases at V and 3 bases at J, with 14 bases between the two ends. Germline CDR1 reads MNHEY; CDR2 reads SMNVEV (reference sequence). The CDR3 is 15 residues long. Here the CDR3 reads CASSLTGPGFYEQYF. In nucleotides, the CDR3 is TGTGCCAGCAGTTTAACAGGGCCGGGGTTCTACGAGCAGTACTTC.

This chain uses TRBV30 with TRBJ1-1; D might be TRBD1 (6 bases). The CDR3 loop spans 13 amino acids. V lost 5 bases and J lost 0, with 10 bases in between. Germline assignment: CDR1 GTSNPN and CDR2 SVGIG (reference sequence). The CDR3 DNA reads TGTGCCTGGCAGGACAGCATGAACACTGAAGCTTTCTTT. It specifies CAWQDSMNTEAFF. The full variable domain, in which reference TRBV30 and TRBJ1-1 provide the parts outside the CDR3, is SQTIHQWPATLVQPVGSPLSLECTVEGTSNPNLYWYRQAAGRGLQLLFYSVGIGQISSEVPQNLSASRPQDRQFILSSKKLLLSDSGFYLCAWQDSMNTEAFFGQGTRLTVV.

The chain joins TRBV7-8 to TRBJ2-7, with TRBD1 matching over 12 bases. Germline V lookup: CDR1 SGHVS, CDR2 FQNEAQ. Losses at the gene ends were 1 base for V and 6 bases for J; bases not matched to a gene: 4. This CDR3 has 15 amino acids. The DNA for the CDR3 is TGTGCCAGCAGCTTAGTGGGACAGGGGGCCCTCGAGCAGTACTTC. Translating gives CASSLVGQGALEQYF.

The V and J genes are TRBV6-1 and TRBJ2-7; 7 nucleotides match TRBD1. Per germline, CDR1 MNHNS and CDR2 SASEGT. There are 14 residues in the CDR3. J gave up 3 bases and V 6 bases, and 8 bases lay outside the gene matches. Here the CDR3 DNA reads TGTGCCAGCAGGGGGGACAGCCTTTTCTACGAGCAGTACTTC. Translated, it gives CASRGDSLFYEQYF.

This chain joins TRBV25-1 and TRBJ2-7, with 11 bases aligning to TRBD1. The trim removed 5 bases at V and 11 bases at J, leaving 11 bases unmatched. Germline CDR1 reads MGHDK; CDR2 reads SYGVNS. This CDR3 comprises 14 residues. Here the CDR3 reads CASSQCPGQGAEYF. The CDR3 DNA reads as TGTGCCAGCAGTCAATGCCCCGGACAGGGGGCGGAGTACTTC.

The V gene is TRBV6-5, the J gene TRBJ2-7; perhaps TRBD1 as D (6 bases). V was cut by 9 bases and J by 0 bases, with 18 bases left in between. The length of the CDR3 is 15 residues. Germline CDR1 MNHEY, CDR2 SVGAGI. The CDR3 nucleotides read TGTGCCAGAGGGGGAAGTAGCAGATACTCCTACGAGCAGTACTTC. Translating it yields CARGGSSRYSYEQYF.

This sequence joins TRBV11-2 and TRBJ2-4; 7 bases agree with TRBD2. CDR1 and CDR2 (germline): SGHAT, FQNNGV. V gave up 8 bases and J gave up 0 bases; unmatched junction bases: 7. This CDR3 has 15 amino acids. This CDR3 is CASGWVAGAKNIQYF. As DNA, the CDR3 is TGTGCCAGCGGATGGGTAGCGGGAGCCAAAAACATTCAGTACTTC. The full variable domain, in which reference TRBV11-2 and TRBJ2-4 provide the parts outside the CDR3, is EAGVAQSPRYKIIEKRQSVAFWCNPISGHATLYWYQQILGQGPKLLIQFQNNGVVDDSQLPKDRFSAERLKGVDSTLKIQPAKLEDSAVYLCASGWVAGAKNIQYFGAGTRLSVL.

V usage is TRBV10-1 and J usage is TRBJ2-7; D is perhaps TRBD1 or TRBD2 (6 bases each). The CDR3 sequence is 13 residues long. Germline loops: CDR1 WNHNN, CDR2 SYGVQD (reference sequence). V lost 2 bases and J 4 bases, leaving 9 bases between the germline ends. CDR3 coding DNA: TGCGCCAGCAGTGAGAAGGGGGGATACGAGCAGTACTTC. Protein sequence: CASSEKGGYEQYF.

The chain carries TRBV9 and TRBJ2-2; the D gene is possibly TRBD1 (5 bases). With 0 bases removed from V and 1 base from J, the gap between germline ends came to 7 bases. Germline values: CDR1 SGDLS, CDR2 YYNGEE. The CDR3 is 15 amino acids. The CDR3 is CASSVETGNTGELFF. In nucleotides, the CDR3 is TGTGCCAGCAGCGTAGAAACAGGGAACACCGGGGAGCTGTTTTTT.

This clone was recorded only once. The chain carries TRBV14 and TRBJ1-2; 11 bases align to TRBD1. CDR3 size: 13 residues. CDR1 is SGHDN, CDR2 FVKESK, per germline. V lost 6 bases and J lost 6; bases outside the gene matches: 3. CDR3 sequence (DNA): TGTGCCAGCAGGTCGGACAGGGGGCATGGCTACACCTTC. Its translation is CASRSDRGHGYTF.